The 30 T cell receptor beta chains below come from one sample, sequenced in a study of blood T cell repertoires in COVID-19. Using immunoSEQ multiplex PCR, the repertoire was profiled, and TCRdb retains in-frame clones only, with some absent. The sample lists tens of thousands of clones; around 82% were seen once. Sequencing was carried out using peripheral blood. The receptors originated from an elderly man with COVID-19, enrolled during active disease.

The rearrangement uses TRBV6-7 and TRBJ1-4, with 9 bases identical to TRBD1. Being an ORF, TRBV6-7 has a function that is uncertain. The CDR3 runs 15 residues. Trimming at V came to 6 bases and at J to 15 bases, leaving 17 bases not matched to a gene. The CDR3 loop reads CASSSLTGGLHFVFF. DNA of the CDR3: TGTGCCAGCAGCTCCCTGACAGGGGGACTTCATTTTGTGTTTTTT.

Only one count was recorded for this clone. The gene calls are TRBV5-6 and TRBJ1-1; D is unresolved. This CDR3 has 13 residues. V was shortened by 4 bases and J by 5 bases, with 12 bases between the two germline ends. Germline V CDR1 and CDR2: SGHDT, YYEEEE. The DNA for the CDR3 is TGTGCCAGCAGCCTAGGATCCGGGACTGAAGCTTTCTTT. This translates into CASSLGSGTEAFF. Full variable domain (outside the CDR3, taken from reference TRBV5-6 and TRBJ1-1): DAGVTQSPTHLIKTRGQQVTLRCSPKSGHDTVSWYQQALGQGPQFIFQYYEEEERQRGNFPDRFSGHQFPNYSSELNVNALLLGDSALYLCASSLGSGTEAFFGQGTRLTVV.

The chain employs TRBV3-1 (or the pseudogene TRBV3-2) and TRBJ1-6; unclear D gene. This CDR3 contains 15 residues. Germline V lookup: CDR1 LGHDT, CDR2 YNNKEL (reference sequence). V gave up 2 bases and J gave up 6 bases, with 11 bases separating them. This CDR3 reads CASSQTLAVNSPLHF. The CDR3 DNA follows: TGTGCCAGCAGCCAAACCTTGGCAGTTAATTCACCCCTCCACTTT.

CDR3 amino acids: CASSSGTSGDNEQFF. As DNA, the CDR3 is TGTGCCAGCAGCTCGGGGACTAGCGGGGACAATGAGCAGTTCTTC. The J gene is TRBJ2-1, the V gene TRBV11-1; 13 bases align to TRBD2. The V gene end was trimmed by 4 bases and the J gene end by 5 bases; junction bases not matched to a gene: 2. This CDR3 is 15 amino acids long. Germline assignment: CDR1 SGHAT and CDR2 FQDESV (reference sequence).

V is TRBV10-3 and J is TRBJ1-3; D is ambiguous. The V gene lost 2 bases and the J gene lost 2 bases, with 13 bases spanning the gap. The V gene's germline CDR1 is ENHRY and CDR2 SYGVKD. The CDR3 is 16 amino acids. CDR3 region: CAISEPSSPAGNTIYF. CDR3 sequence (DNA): TGTGCCATCAGTGAGCCGTCGTCCCCCGCTGGAAACACCATATATTTT.

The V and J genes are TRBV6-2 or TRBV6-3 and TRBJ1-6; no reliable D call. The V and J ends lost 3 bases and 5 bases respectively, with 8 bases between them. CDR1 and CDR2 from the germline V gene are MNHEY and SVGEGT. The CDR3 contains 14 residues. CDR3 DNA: TGTGCCAGCAGTTATCGGGTCCATAATTCACCCCTCCACTTT. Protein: CASSYRVHNSPLHF.

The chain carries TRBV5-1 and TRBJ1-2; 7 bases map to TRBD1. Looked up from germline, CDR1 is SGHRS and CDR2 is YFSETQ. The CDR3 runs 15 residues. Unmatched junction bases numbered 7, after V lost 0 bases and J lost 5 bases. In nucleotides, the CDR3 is TGCGCCAGCAGCTTGGAAAGGGGGCCGACTTATGGCTACACCTTC. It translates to CASSLERGPTYGYTF.

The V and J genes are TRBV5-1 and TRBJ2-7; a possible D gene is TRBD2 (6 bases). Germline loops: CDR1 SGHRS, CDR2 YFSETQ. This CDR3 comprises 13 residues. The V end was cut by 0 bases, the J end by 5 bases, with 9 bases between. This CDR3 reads CASSLVGGNEQYV. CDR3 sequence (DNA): TGCGCCAGCAGCTTGGTTGGGGGGAACGAGCAGTACGTC.

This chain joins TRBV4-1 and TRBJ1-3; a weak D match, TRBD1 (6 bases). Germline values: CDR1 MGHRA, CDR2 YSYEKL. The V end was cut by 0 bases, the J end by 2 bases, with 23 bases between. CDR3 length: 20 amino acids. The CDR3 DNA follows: TGCGCCAGCAGCCAAGATCCCTTGTTCCGGAACAGGGCGACTGGAAACACCATATATTTT. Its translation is CASSQDPLFRNRATGNTIYF.

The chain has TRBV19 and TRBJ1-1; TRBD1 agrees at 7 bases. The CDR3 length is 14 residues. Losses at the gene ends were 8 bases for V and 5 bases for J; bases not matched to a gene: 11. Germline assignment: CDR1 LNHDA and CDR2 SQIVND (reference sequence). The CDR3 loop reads CASEMGQWGTEAFF. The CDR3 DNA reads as TGTGCCAGTGAAATGGGACAGTGGGGAACTGAAGCTTTCTTT. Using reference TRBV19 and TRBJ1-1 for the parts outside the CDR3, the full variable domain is DGGITQSPKYLFRKEGQNVTLSCEQNLNHDAMYWYRQDPGQGLRLIYYSQIVNDFQKGDIAEGYSVSREKKESFPLTVTSAQKNPTAFYLCASEMGQWGTEAFFGQGTRLTVV.

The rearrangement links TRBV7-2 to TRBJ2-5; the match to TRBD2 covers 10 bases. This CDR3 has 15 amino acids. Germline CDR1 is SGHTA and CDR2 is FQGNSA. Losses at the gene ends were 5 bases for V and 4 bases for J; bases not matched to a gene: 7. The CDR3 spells CASSAGVAGGETQYF. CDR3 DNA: TGTGCCAGCAGCGCAGGGGTAGCGGGAGGAGAGACCCAGTACTTC.

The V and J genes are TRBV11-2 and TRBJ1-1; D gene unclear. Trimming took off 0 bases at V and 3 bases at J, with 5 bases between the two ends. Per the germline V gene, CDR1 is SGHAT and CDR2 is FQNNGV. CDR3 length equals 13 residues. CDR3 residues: CASSLERHTEAFF. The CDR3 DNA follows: TGTGCCAGCAGCTTAGAGAGGCACACTGAAGCTTTCTTT.

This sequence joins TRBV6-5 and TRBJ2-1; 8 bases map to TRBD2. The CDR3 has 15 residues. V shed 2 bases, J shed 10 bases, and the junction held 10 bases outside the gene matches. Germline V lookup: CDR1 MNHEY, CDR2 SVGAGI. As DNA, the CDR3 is TGTGCCAGCAGTTACGAGCGGGGGCCGCTTGAGGAGCAGTTCTTC. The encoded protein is CASSYERGPLEEQFF.

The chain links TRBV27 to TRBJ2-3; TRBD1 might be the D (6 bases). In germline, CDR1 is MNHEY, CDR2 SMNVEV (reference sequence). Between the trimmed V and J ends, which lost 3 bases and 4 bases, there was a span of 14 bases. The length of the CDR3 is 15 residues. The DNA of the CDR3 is TGTGCCAGCAGTTTGTATCAACAGGGCCCAGATACGCAGTATTTT. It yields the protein CASSLYQQGPDTQYF.

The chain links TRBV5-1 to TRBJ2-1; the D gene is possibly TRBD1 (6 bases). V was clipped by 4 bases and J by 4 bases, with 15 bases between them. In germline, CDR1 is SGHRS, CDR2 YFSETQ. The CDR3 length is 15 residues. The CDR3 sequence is CASSAGQLTYNEQFF. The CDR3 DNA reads TGCGCCAGCAGCGCCGGACAGTTAACGTACAATGAGCAGTTCTTC.

CDR3 protein: CASSDRTGANQPQHF. As DNA, the CDR3 is TGTGCCAGCAGTGACCGGACAGGGGCTAATCAGCCCCAGCATTTT. The rearrangement uses TRBV6-4 and TRBJ1-5; 9 bases agree with TRBD1. Germline V gives CDR1 MRHNA, CDR2 SNTAGT. CDR3 size: 15 residues. The junction had 3 bases not matched to a gene; V was cut back by 2 bases and J by 4 bases.

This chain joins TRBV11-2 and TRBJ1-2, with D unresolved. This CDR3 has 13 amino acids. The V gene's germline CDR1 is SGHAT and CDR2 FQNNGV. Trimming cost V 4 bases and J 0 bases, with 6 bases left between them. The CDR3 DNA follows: TGTGCCAGCAGCTGGGAGCCTAACTATGGCTACACCTTC. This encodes CASSWEPNYGYTF.

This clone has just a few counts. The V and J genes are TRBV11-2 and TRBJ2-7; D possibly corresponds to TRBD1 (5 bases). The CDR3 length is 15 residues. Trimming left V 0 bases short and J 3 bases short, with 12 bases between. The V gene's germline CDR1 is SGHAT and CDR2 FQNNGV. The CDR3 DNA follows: TGTGCCAGCAGCTTAGATCTCGGACAATACTACGAGCAGTACTTC. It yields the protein CASSLDLGQYYEQYF.

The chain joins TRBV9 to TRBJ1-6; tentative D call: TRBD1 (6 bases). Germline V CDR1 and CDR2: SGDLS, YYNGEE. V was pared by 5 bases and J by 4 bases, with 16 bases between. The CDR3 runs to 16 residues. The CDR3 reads CASRPGDSRYNSPLHF. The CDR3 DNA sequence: TGTGCCAGCAGACCAGGGGATTCGCGATATAATTCACCCCTCCACTTT.

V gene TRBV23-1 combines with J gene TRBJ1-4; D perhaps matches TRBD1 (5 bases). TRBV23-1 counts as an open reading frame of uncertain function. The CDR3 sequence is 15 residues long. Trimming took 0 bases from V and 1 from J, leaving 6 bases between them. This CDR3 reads CASSQSDRTNEKLFF. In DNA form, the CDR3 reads TGCGCCAGCAGTCAATCTGACAGAACTAATGAAAAACTGTTTTTT.

The CDR3 is CASSLTSLANYGYTF. The CDR3 nucleotides read TGTGCCAGCAGTTTAACGAGCCTGGCTAACTATGGCTACACCTTC. This chain connects TRBV28 to TRBJ1-2; D is ambiguous. The ends were cut back, 2 bases at V and 0 bases at J, with 10 bases in the middle. CDR3 length: 15 amino acids. The germline gives CDR1 MDHEN, CDR2 SYDVKM.

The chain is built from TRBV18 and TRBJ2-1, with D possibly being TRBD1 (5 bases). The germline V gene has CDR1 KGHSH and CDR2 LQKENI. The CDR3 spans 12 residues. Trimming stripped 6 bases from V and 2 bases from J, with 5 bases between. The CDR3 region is CASSGPYNEQFF. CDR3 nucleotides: TGTGCCAGCTCGGGGCCCTACAATGAGCAGTTCTTC.

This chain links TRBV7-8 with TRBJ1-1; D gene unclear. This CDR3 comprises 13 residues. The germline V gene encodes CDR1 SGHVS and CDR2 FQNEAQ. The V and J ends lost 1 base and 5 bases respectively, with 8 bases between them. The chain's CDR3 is CASSLVVQTEAFF. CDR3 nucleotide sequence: TGTGCCAGCAGCTTAGTCGTACAGACTGAAGCTTTCTTT. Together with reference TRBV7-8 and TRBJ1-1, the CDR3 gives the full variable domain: GAGVSQSPRYKVAKRGQDVALRCDPISGHVSLFWYQQALGQGPEFLTYFQNEAQLDKSGLPSDRFFAERPEGSVSTLKIQRTQQEDSAVYLCASSLVVQTEAFFGQGTRLTVV.

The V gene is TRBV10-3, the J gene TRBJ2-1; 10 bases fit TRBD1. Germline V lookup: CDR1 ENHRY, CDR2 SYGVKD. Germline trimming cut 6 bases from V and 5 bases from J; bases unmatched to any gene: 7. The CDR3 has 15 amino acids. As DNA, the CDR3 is TGTGCCATCAGCCCGGGACAGGGGAACCACAATGAGCAGTTCTTC. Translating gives CAISPGQGNHNEQFF.

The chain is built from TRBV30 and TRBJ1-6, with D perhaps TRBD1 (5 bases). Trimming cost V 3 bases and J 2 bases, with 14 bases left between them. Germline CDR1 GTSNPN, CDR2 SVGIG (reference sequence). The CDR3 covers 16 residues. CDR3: CAWRGRGGAYNSPLHF. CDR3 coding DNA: TGTGCCTGGAGGGGCCGCGGGGGGGCCTATAATTCACCCCTCCACTTT.

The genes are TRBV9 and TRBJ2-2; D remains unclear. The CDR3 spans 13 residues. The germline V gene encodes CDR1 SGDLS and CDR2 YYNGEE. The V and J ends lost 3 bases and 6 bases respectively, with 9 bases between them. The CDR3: CASSDDFAGELFF. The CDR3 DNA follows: TGTGCCAGCAGCGACGACTTCGCCGGGGAGCTGTTTTTT. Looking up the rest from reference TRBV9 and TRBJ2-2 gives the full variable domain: DSGVTQTPKHLITATGQRVTLRCSPRSGDLSVYWYQQSLDQGLQFLIQYYNGEERAKGNILERFSAQQFPDLHSELNLSSLELGDSALYFCASSDDFAGELFFGEGSRLTVL.

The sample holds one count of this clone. The CDR3 region has the DNA TGTGCCAGCAGCTTGGTGAGCGGGAGCTCAGATACGCAGTATTTT. Its translation is CASSLVSGSSDTQYF. This rearrangement joins TRBV5-6 to TRBJ2-3, with 8 positions matching TRBD2. Germline CDR1 reads SGHDT; CDR2 reads YYEEEE. The CDR3 loop spans 15 amino acids. Trimming at V came to 0 bases and at J to 4 bases, leaving 4 bases not matched to a gene. The full variable domain, with the rest looked up from reference TRBV5-6 and TRBJ2-3, is DAGVTQSPTHLIKTRGQQVTLRCSPKSGHDTVSWYQQALGQGPQFIFQYYEEEERQRGNFPDRFSGHQFPNYSSELNVNALLLGDSALYLCASSLVSGSSDTQYFGPGTRLTVL.

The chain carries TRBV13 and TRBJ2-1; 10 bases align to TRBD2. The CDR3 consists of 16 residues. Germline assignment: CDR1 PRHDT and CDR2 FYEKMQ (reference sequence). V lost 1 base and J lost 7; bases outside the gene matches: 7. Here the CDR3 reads CASSLVSGGFVNEQFF. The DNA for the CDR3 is TGTGCCAGCAGCTTAGTTAGCGGGGGGTTCGTGAATGAGCAGTTCTTC.

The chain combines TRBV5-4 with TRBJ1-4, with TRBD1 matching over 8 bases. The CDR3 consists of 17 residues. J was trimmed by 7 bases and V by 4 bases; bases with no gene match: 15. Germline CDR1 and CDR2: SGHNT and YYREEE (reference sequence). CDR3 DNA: TGTGCCAGCAGCCCCGCACTTTCAGGGGGCGAAAGTGAAAAACTGTTTTTT. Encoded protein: CASSPALSGGESEKLFF.

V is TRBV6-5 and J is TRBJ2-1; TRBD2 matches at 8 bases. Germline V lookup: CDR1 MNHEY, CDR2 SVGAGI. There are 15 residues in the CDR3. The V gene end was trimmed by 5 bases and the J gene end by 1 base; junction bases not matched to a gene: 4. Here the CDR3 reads CASSNSGNSYNEQFF. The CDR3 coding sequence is TGTGCCAGCAGTAATAGCGGGAATTCCTACAATGAGCAGTTCTTC.